What follows describes a single T cell receptor (beta chain). Its antigen is not identified. This may be a read error: a much more frequent sequence differs by one nucleotide. TCRdb fed the multiplex PCR reads into MiXCR, producing one record per CDR3 protein. The table includes over 200,000 distinct CDR3 sequences, about a third detected once. The CDR3 loop spans 16 amino acids. Germline V gives CDR1 MNHNS, CDR2 SASEGT. V was clipped by 6 bases and J by 5 bases; unmatched bases: 15. Samples came from axillary lymph nodes draining the breast cancer. These data originate in a study of breast tumors, draining lymph nodes, adjacent tissues. Study-wide points: Data only fit, rather than demonstrated, lymph node origin of most tumor T cells. Tumor and nontumor repertoires were significantly more similar in luminal-like than in basal-like breast cancer. Data fit most tumor T cells coming from lymph node, expanding in tumor. Tumors had less TCR diversity than lymph nodes, more than nontumor tissue.

The sequence was obtained from a female donor with breast cancer. Some clones in this sample may be carry-over from other donors' samples. The V and J genes are TRBV6-1 and TRBJ2-7; 8 bases line up with TRBD1. Sample: axillary lymph node tissue. Written as DNA, the CDR3 is TGTGCCAGCAGCGGGACAGGACCCCTGACGGGCCACGAGCAGTACTTC. Amino acids: CASSGTGPLTGHEQYF.